A selection of T cell receptor beta chains follows, all from one sample in a study of spatial heterogeneity in lung cancer. TCRdb re-called the 5' RACE reads with MiXCR, one entry per CDR3 protein. The data show just over 75,000 distinct CDR3 sequences, with roughly 8% seen just once and approximately 6.3% held by the top ten. Sample: PBMCs, taken at surgery. The receptors were sampled from a male donor with early-stage non-small cell lung cancer. CDR3s include the opening cysteine and the closing phenylalanine or tryptophan. A D gene is named only where the DNA matches it firmly. Rows give clone size only sometimes, using once, few, many, or a class for an expanded clone.

CDR3aa	CDR3nt	d_gene	abundance	v_gene	j_gene
CASSPGLAGGPRFF	TGTGCCAGCTCACCGGGACTAGCGGGAGGGCCGCGGTTCTTC	TRBD2	NA	TRBV18	TRBJ2-1
CATSDLEASDTQYF	TGTGCCACCAGTGATTTGGAGGCCTCAGATACGCAGTATTTT	NA	NA	TRBV24-1	TRBJ2-3
CASSLRGRSYNEQFF	TGTGCCAGCAGTTTGAGAGGGAGATCCTACAATGAGCAGTTCTTC	NA	NA	TRBV12-3/TRBV12-4	TRBJ2-1
CASSLRSPLAGTGTGELFF	TGCGCCAGCAGCCTTAGGTCCCCCTTAGCGGGAACAGGAACCGGGGAGCTGTTTTTT	TRBD2	few	TRBV5-1	TRBJ2-2
CSAPLVTGAYEQYF	TGCAGTGCTCCCCTGGTAACGGGAGCTTACGAGCAGTACTTC	NA	many	TRBV20-1	TRBJ2-7
CASRAGQQMGGAFF	TGCGCCAGCAGGGCTGGACAGCAGATGGGGGGAGCTTTCTTT	NA	many	TRBV5-1	TRBJ1-1
CASSLYSSGNTIYF	TGTGCCAGCAGCTTGTACAGCTCTGGAAACACCATATATTTT	NA	many	TRBV5-5	TRBJ1-3
CSAWDSGGQETQYF	TGCAGTGCCTGGGACTCAGGAGGCCAAGAGACCCAGTACTTC	NA	NA	TRBV20-1	TRBJ2-5
CASSLGPEGTQYF	TGTGCCAGCAGCTTGGGCCCCGAGGGGACCCAGTACTTC	NA	many	TRBV7-2	TRBJ2-5
CAWSVLGQGAREQYF	TGTGCCTGGAGTGTACTGGGACAGGGGGCGCGGGAGCAGTACTTC	TRBD1	NA	TRBV30	TRBJ2-7
CASSQDSPTRDTQYF	TGCGCCAGCAGCCAAGATTCTCCCACTCGCGATACGCAGTATTTT	NA	many	TRBV4-1	TRBJ2-3
CATPRTGISTGELFF	TGTGCCACGCCCAGGACAGGGATTAGCACCGGGGAGCTGTTTTTT	TRBD1	many	TRBV6-1	TRBJ2-2
CASSYSAGAWGEQYF	TGTGCCAGCAGTTACTCGGCAGGGGCGTGGGGCGAGCAGTACTTC	NA	many	TRBV6-5	TRBJ2-7
CASSPGNIQYF	TGTGCCAGCAGCCCAGGAAACATTCAGTACTTC	NA	NA	TRBV27	TRBJ2-4
CASSQDIAGDYEQYF	TGCGCCAGCAGCCAAGACATAGCGGGAGACTACGAGCAGTACTTC	TRBD2	many	TRBV4-3	TRBJ2-7
CASSQDPAGGTDTQYF	TGTGCCAGCAGCCAAGATCCAGCGGGAGGAACAGATACGCAGTATTTT	TRBD2	NA	TRBV4-2	TRBJ2-3
CSVEDYTDTQYF	TGCAGCGTTGAAGACTACACAGATACGCAGTATTTT	NA	many	TRBV29-1	TRBJ2-3
CATSGVDTEAFF	TGTGCCACCTCGGGGGTGGACACTGAAGCTTTCTTT	NA	NA	TRBV5-6	TRBJ1-1
CSGRSGGATAFF	TGCAGCGGACGGAGTGGGGGGGCTACGGCTTTCTTT	NA	many	TRBV29-1	TRBJ1-1
CASSPRERYNEQFF	TGTGCCAGCAGTCCCCGGGAGCGGTACAATGAGCAGTTCTTC	NA	few	TRBV6-4	TRBJ2-1
CASSPVAGGQETQYF	TGTGCCAGCAGCCCCGTGGCGGGAGGGCAAGAGACCCAGTACTTC	TRBD2	many	TRBV7-9	TRBJ2-5
CASSPGWGYEQYF	TGCGCCAGCAGCCCGGGGTGGGGTTACGAGCAGTACTTC	NA	many	TRBV5-1	TRBJ2-7
CAISDSHTGEAFF	TGTGCCATCAGTGATTCTCACACAGGGGAAGCTTTCTTT	NA	NA	TRBV10-3	TRBJ1-1
CASRSTLGQLQYF	TGTGCCAGCAGGAGTACGCTGGGACAGCTTCAGTACTTC	TRBD1	many	TRBV6-1	TRBJ2-4
CASSLAVGPSYEQYF	TGCGCCAGCAGCTTGGCAGTCGGCCCCTCCTACGAGCAGTACTTC	NA	few	TRBV5-1	TRBJ2-7